What follows is one T cell receptor beta chain and its context. These data originate in a study of cytomegalovirus exposure and HLA in healthy donors. The CDR3 has 18 amino acids. CDR1 and CDR2 from the germline V gene are SGHDT and YYEEEE. V lost 0 bases and J 0 bases, leaving 18 bases between the germline ends. This PCR relied on a set of 60 Vbeta primers and 13 Jbeta primers. Measured with immunoSEQ multiplex PCR; TCRdb has only the in-frame clones, and not every one. Altogether approximately 190,000 clones are present, more than 65% being singletons, with the ten largest covering approximately 3.9%.

The receptor was isolated from a man aged 50 or older in good health and CMV-seronegative. The chain employs TRBV5-6 and TRBJ2-5, with D maybe TRBD2 (5 bases). Sequenced material: PBMCs. The CDR3: CASSLGPLSGLYQETQYF. CDR3 coding DNA: TGTGCCAGCAGCTTGGGGCCTCTCTCGGGATTGTACCAAGAGACCCAGTACTTC. Full variable domain (outside the CDR3, taken from reference TRBV5-6 and TRBJ2-5): DAGVTQSPTHLIKTRGQQVTLRCSPKSGHDTVSWYQQALGQGPQFIFQYYEEEERQRGNFPDRFSGHQFPNYSSELNVNALLLGDSALYLCASSLGPLSGLYQETQYFGPGTRLLVL.